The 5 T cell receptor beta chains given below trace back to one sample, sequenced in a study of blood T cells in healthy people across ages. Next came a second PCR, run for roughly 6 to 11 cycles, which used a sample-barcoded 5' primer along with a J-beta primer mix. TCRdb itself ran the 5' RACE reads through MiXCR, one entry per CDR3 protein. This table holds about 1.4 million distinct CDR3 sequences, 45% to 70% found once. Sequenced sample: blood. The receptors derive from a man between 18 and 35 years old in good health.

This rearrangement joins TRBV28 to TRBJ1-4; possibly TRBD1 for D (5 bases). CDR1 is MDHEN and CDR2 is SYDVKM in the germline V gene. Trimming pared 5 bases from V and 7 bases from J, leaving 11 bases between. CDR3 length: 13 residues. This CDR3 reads CASSGRQTEKLFF. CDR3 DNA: TGTGCCAGCAGTGGCAGACAGACTGAAAAACTGTTTTTT.

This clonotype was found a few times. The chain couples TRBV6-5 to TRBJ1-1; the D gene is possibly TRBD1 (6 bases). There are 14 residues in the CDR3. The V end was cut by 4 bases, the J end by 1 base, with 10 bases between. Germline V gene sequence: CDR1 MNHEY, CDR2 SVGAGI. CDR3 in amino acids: CASSFQGSNTEAFF. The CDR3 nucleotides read TGTGCCAGCAGTTTTCAGGGGTCGAACACTGAAGCTTTCTTT.

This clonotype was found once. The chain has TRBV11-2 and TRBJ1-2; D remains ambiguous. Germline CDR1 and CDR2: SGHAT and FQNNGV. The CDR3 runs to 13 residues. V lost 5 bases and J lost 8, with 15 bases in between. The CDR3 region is CASSIGRTSGYTF. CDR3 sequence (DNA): TGTGCCAGCAGCATTGGACGGACGAGCGGCTACACCTTC.

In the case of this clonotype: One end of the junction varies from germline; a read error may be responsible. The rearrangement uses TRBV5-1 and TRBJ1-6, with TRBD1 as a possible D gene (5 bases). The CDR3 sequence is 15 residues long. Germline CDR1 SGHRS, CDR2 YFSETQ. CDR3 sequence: CASSFGGHQNSPPHF. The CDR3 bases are TGCGCCAGCAGCTTCGGAGGACACCAGAATTCACCCCCCCACTTT.

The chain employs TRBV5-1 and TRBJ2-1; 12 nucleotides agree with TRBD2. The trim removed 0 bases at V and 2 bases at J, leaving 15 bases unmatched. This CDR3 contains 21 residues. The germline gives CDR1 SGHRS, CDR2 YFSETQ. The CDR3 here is CASSLARGTSGLGGPYNEQFF. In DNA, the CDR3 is TGCGCCAGCAGCTTGGCCCGGGGGACTAGCGGGCTAGGGGGCCCCTACAATGAGCAGTTCTTC. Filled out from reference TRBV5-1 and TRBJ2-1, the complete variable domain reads KAGVTQTPRYLIKTRGQQVTLSCSPISGHRSVSWYQQTPGQGLQFLFEYFSETQRNKGNFPGRFSGRQFSNSRSEMNVSTLELGDSALYLCASSLARGTSGLGGPYNEQFFGPGTRLTVL.